This paragraph covers one T cell receptor beta chain sequence. The data were obtained in a study of blood T cell repertoires in COVID-19. Study overall: The study drew acute and convalescent COVID-19 samples from the United States, Italy and Spain. The analysed material was cDNA or gDNA that came from T cells, B-cell-depleted T cells, or PBMCs.

Produced via immunoSEQ multiplex PCR; TCRdb's table is partial and in-frame only. The repertoire holds about 370,000 clones, with around 90% as singletons. This sequence was found in a man in his late teens or twenties with active or convalescent COVID-19. Sequencing used peripheral blood.

The DNA for the CDR3 is TGCGCCAGCAGCCAAGAATCAGGGTGGGACACTGAAGCTTTCTTT. The encoded protein is CASSQESGWDTEAFF. The chain combines TRBV4-3 with TRBJ1-1, with TRBD1 as a possible D gene (5 bases). This CDR3 is built from 15 residues. The ends were cut back, 0 bases at V and 3 bases at J, with 11 bases in the middle. Germline-derived CDR1 and CDR2 are LGHNA and YSLEER.